Listed below are T cell receptor beta chains from one sample, sequenced in a study of vaccination and CD4 T cells after COVID-19. TCRdb reprocessed the PCR reads via MiXCR and lists one record per CDR3 protein. The sample has just over 20,000 distinct CDR3 sequences, roughly three fifths seen once. Material: CD4+ T cells from blood, obtained before SARS-CoV-2 vaccination. The source of these receptors is a human donor who had recovered from COVID-19. The CDR3 runs from the conserved cysteine through the conserved F or W. The order of the fields is J gene, V gene, CDR3 length, clone size, D gene, CDR3 DNA, CDR3 protein. The D gene is left open where the match is weak. Rows may omit the clone size; those that give it use once, few, many or a size class.

>TRBJ2-5|TRBV6-5|18|once|.
TGTGCCAGCAGTTACACGTTGGGGGTCCTCCACTTGCAAGAGACCCAGTACTTC
CASSYTLGVLHLQETQYF
>TRBJ2-1|TRBV14|14|.|.
TGTGCCAGCAGCCAAGATGCGTGGGGTATGGAGCAGTTCTTC
CASSQDAWGMEQFF
>TRBJ2-1|TRBV20-1|13|.|.
TGCAGTGCTAGTTGGAGGGTCTACAATGAGCAGTTCTTC
CSASWRVYNEQFF
>TRBJ2-5|TRBV10-3|20|few|TRBD2
TGTGCCATCAGTGAGTCGATCAGGCGCGAACTAGCGCGATTCGAAGAGACCCAGTACTTC
CAISESIRRELARFEETQYF
>TRBJ2-5|TRBV28|11|.|.
TGTGCCAGCAGATTAACAGAGACCCAGTACTTC
CASRLTETQYF
>TRBJ1-1|TRBV5-5|15|.|TRBD1
TGTGCCAGCAGCTACGGGACAGGGGAATTGGGATCGGCTTTCTTT
CASSYGTGELGSAFF
>TRBJ1-2|TRBV28|13|.|.
TGTGCCAGCAGTTTAACAGCTAACTATGGCTACACCTTC
CASSLTANYGYTF
>TRBJ2-1|TRBV6-2/TRBV6-3|17|.|.
TGTGCCAGCAGTTACCTATTGTCCGGAGTAAGTCGAAATGAGCAGTTCTTC
CASSYLLSGVSRNEQFF
>TRBJ2-7|TRBV19|15|.|TRBD2
TGTGCCAGTAGTATCTCGTCCCTAGCGGGCTACGAGCAGTACTTC
CASSISSLAGYEQYF
>TRBJ1-5|TRBV20-1|15|.|.
TGCAGTGCTAGAACCGTAAGGGGTGGCAATCAGCCCCAGCATTTT
CSARTVRGGNQPQHF
>TRBJ2-7|TRBV2|12|.|.
TGTGCCAGCAGTGAAGGGGTTTACGAGCAGTACTTC
CASSEGVYEQYF
>TRBJ1-5|TRBV19|16|few|.
TGTGCCAGTAGTTCCACGGGGCAGGGCGTCAATCAGCCCCAGCATTTT
CASSSTGQGVNQPQHF
>TRBJ1-2|TRBV18|15|few|.
TGTGCCAGCTCACCTGGACACACTGCTAACTATGGCTACACCTTC
CASSPGHTANYGYTF
>TRBJ2-3|TRBV30|14|.|TRBD2
TGTGCCTGGAGGGGGCTAGCGGCCACAGATACGCAGTATTTT
CAWRGLAATDTQYF
>TRBJ1-2|TRBV14|13|.|TRBD1
TGTGCCAGCGGACAGGATCCTAACTATGGCTACACCTTC
CASGQDPNYGYTF
>TRBJ1-1|TRBV18|13|.|.
TGTGCCAGCAGCCTCCAGGAGAACACTGAAGCTTTCTTT
CASSLQENTEAFF